A selection of T cell receptor beta chains follows, all from one sample in a study of post-analysis software for immune sequencing data. MiXCR, run by TCRdb on the PCR reads, gives a single entry per CDR3 protein. The sample records 450,000 or so distinct CDR3 sequences, around 40% being singletons. Material for sequencing was blood. These receptors all come from a girl aged 10-17 years with multiple sclerosis. Both conserved end residues are part of each CDR3. D genes are given only for firm matches. Size is stated for part of the rows, as once, few or many counts, or as a class when the clone is expanded.

v_gene	d_gene	j_gene	abundance	CDR3aa	CDR3nt
TRBV6-1	-	TRBJ2-7	-	CASSDNFAGRNYEQYF	TGTGCCAGCAGTGACAATTTCGCAGGGCGCAACTACGAGCAGTACTTC
TRBV9	-	TRBJ2-1	-	CASSAGTLGHDEQFF	TGTGCCAGCAGCGCCGGGACTCTGGGTCACGATGAGCAGTTCTTC
TRBV27	-	TRBJ1-5	many	CASSFLPMGQPQHF	TGTGCCAGCAGTTTTTTGCCTATGGGTCAGCCCCAGCATTTT
TRBV14	-	TRBJ2-1	few	CASSQGRFGEQFF	TGTGCCAGCAGCCAAGGGAGATTTGGGGAGCAGTTCTTC
TRBV15	-	TRBJ2-3	-	CATSREWDSDTQYF	TGTGCCACCAGCAGAGAATGGGATTCAGATACGCAGTATTTT
TRBV28	-	TRBJ2-1	-	CASTPGTSQETQFF	TGTGCCAGCACCCCGGGGACCTCCCAAGAGACCCAGTTCTTC
TRBV12-3/TRBV12-4	TRBD1	TRBJ1-2	-	CASSLGTGNYGYTF	TGTGCCAGCAGTTTAGGGACAGGGAACTATGGCTACACCTTC
TRBV29-1	-	TRBJ2-2	-	CSVGGASVAGELFF	TGCAGCGTCGGAGGGGCTAGCGTGGCCGGGGAGCTGTTTTTT
TRBV29-1	-	TRBJ1-2	-	CSVDIHSGGGVYGYTF	TGCAGCGTTGATATTCATTCGGGTGGAGGGGTCTATGGCTACACCTTC
TRBV11-2	-	TRBJ2-7	-	CASSFGSVYEQYF	TGTGCCAGCAGCTTTGGGTCTGTCTACGAGCAGTACTTC
TRBV7-2	-	TRBJ2-7	-	CASSFPNRRTYEQYF	TGTGCCAGCAGCTTCCCCAATCGACGGACCTACGAGCAGTACTTC
TRBV27	TRBD2	TRBJ2-4	-	CASRESGSLALNIQYF	TGTGCCAGCAGAGAAAGCGGGAGCTTGGCCTTGAACATTCAGTACTTC
TRBV12-3/TRBV12-4	-	TRBJ1-4	-	CASVGGEKLFF	TGTGCCAGCGTTGGGGGGGAAAAACTGTTTTTT